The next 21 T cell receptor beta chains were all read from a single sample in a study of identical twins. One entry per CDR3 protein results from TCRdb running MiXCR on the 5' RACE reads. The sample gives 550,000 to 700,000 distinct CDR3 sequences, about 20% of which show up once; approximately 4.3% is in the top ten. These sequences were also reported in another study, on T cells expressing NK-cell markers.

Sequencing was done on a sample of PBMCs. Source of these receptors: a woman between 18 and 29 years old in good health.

The CDR3 nucleotides read TGTGCCAGCGGCATGATGGGGAGTGGGGCAGATACGCAGTATTTT. It specifies CASGMMGSGADTQYF. This chain uses TRBV6-2 or TRBV6-3 with TRBJ2-3, with D possibly matching TRBD2 (5 bases). Germline CDR1 and CDR2: MNHEY and SVGEGT. This CDR3 comprises 15 residues. Trimming stripped 8 bases from V and 4 bases from J, with 19 bases between.

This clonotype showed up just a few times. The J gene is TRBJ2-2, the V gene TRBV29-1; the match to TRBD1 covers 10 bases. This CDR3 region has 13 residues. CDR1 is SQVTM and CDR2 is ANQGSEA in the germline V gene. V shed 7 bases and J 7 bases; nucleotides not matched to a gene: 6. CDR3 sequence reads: CSAGTGDHGELFF. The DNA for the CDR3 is TGCAGCGCCGGGACAGGGGATCACGGGGAGCTGTTTTTT.

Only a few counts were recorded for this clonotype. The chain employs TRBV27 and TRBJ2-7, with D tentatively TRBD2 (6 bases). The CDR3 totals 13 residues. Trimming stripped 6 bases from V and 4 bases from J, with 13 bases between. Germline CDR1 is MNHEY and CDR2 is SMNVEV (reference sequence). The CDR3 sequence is CASRRTMAYEQYF. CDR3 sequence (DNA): TGTGCCAGCAGAAGGACTATGGCGTACGAGCAGTACTTC.

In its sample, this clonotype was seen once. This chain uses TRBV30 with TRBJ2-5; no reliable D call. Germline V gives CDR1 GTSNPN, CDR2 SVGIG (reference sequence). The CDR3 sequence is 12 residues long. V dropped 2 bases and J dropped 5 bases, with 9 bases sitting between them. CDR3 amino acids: CAWSLWTETQYF. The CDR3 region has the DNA TGTGCCTGGAGTCTCTGGACGGAGACCCAGTACTTC.

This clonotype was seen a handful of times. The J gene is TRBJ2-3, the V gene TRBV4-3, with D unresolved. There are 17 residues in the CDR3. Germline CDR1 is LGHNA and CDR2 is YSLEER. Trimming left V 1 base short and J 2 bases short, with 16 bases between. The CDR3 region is CASSQAEVPTNTDTQYF. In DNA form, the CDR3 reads TGCGCCAGCAGCCAAGCGGAAGTGCCCACAAACACAGATACGCAGTATTTT.

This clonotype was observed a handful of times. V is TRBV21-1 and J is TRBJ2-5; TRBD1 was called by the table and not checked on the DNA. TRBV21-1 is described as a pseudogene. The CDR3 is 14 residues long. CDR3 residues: CASSRRGVQETQYF. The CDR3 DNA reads TGTGCCAGCAGCCGAAGGGGGGTTCAAGAGACCCAGTACTTC.

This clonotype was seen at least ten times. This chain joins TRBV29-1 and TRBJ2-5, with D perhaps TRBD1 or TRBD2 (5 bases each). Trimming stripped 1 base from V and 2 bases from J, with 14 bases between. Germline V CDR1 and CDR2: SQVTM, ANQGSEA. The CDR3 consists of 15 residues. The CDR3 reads CSVEARGLAQETQYF. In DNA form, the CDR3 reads TGCAGCGTTGAAGCGAGGGGCCTGGCACAAGAGACCCAGTACTTC.

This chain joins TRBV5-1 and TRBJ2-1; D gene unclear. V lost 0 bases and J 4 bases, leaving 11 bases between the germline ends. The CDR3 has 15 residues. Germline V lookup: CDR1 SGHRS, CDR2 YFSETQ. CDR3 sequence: CASSLAQVLYNEQFF. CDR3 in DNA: TGCGCCAGCAGCTTGGCTCAGGTCCTTTACAATGAGCAGTTCTTC.

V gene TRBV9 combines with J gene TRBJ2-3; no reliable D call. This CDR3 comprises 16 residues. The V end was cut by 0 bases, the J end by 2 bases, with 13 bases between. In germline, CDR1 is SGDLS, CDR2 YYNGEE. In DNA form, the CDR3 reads TGTGCCAGCAGCGTAGGTGAGGTTTTCGACACAGATACGCAGTATTTT. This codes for CASSVGEVFDTDTQYF.

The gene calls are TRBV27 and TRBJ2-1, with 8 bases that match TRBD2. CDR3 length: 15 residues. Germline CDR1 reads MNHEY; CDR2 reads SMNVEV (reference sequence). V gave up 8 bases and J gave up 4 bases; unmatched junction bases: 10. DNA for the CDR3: TGTGCCAGCGGGCAAACTAGCGGTTCGTACAATGAGCAGTTCTTC. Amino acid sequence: CASGQTSGSYNEQFF.

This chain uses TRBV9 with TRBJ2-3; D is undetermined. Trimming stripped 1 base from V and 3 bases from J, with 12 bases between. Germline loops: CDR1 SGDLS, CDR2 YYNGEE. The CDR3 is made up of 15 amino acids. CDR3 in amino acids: CASSVWTRGTDTQYF. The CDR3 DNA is TGTGCCAGCAGCGTATGGACCCGAGGAACAGATACGCAGTATTTT.

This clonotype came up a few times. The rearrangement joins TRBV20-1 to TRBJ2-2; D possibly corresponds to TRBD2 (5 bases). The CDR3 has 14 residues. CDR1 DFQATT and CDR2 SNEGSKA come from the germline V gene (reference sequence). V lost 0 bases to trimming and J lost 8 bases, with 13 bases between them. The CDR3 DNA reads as TGCAGTGCTAGAGATCCCCGGGGAAGTGGGGAGCTGTTTTTT. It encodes CSARDPRGSGELFF.

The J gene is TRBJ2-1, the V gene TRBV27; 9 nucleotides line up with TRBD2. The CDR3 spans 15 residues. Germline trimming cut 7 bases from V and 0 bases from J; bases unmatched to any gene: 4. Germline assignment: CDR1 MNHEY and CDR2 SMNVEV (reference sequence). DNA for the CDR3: TGTGCCAGCATGCGTAGCGGGAGCTCCTACAATGAGCAGTTCTTC. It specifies CASMRSGSSYNEQFF.

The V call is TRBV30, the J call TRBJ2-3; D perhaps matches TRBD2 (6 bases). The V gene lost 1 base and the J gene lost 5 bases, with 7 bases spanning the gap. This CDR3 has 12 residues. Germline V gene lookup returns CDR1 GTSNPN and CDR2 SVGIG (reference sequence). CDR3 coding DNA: TGTGCCTGGAGTGCGGGAGAAGATACGCAGTATTTT. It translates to CAWSAGEDTQYF.

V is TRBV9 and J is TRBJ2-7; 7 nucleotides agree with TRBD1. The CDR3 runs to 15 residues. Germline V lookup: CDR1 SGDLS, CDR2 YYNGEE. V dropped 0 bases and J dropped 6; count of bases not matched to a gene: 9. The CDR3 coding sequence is TGTGCCAGCAGCGTAGGTTGGGCAGGGGGTAGCGAGCAGTACTTC. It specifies CASSVGWAGGSEQYF.

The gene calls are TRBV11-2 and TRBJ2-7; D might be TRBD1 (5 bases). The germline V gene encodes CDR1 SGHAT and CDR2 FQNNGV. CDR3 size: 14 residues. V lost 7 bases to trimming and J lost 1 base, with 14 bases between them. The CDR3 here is CASNQDIWSYEQYF. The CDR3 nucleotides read TGTGCCAGCAACCAGGACATTTGGTCCTACGAGCAGTACTTC.

The CDR3 protein is CASGLVGEGQETQYF. CDR3 in DNA: TGTGCTAGTGGTTTGGTAGGGGAGGGGCAAGAGACCCAGTACTTC. This chain uses TRBV12-5 with TRBJ2-5; 7 bases are a match to TRBD2. The V and J ends lost 0 bases and 2 bases, in that order; junction bases with no gene match: 3. CDR1 and CDR2 (germline): LGHNT, FRNRAP. The CDR3 loop spans 15 amino acids.

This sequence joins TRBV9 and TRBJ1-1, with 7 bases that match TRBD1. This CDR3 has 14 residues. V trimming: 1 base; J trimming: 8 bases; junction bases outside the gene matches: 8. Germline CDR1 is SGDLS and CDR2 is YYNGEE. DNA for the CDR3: TGTGCCAGCAGCGTACAGGGGGAGAACATAGAAGCTTTCTTT. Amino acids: CASSVQGENIEAFF. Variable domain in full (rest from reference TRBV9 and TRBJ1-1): DSGVTQTPKHLITATGQRVTLRCSPRSGDLSVYWYQQSLDQGLQFLIQYYNGEERAKGNILERFSAQQFPDLHSELNLSSLELGDSALYFCASSVQGENIEAFFGQGTRLTVV.

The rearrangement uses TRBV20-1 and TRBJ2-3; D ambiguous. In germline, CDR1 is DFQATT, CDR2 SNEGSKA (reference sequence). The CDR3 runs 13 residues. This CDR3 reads CSTPGQSTDTQYF. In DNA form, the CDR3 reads TGCAGCACCCCCGGGCAGAGCACAGATACGCAGTATTTT.

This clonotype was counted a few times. The chain's CDR3 is CASTLSKEFF. The CDR3 DNA follows: TGTGCCAGCACCCTTAGCAAGGAGTTCTTC. The chain employs TRBV21-1 and TRBJ2-1. TRBV21-1 is designated a pseudogene. The CDR3 is 10 residues long.

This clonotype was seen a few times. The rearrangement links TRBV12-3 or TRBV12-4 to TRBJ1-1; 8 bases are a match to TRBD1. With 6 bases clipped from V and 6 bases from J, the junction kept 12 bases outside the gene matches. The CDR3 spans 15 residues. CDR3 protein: CASRKMTGDSAEAFF. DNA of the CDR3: TGTGCCAGCAGAAAAATGACAGGGGATTCGGCTGAAGCTTTCTTT.